The entry that follows covers one T cell receptor (beta chain) sequence. It lacks a known antigen. Per-nucleotide qualities are absent, and no much larger clonotype sits a single base away. Patients with autoimmune disease history or receiving systemic immunosuppression were excluded from the trial. In every dose cohort, peripheral blood was drawn for TCR sequencing at baseline, cycle 4 day 1, and cycle 7 day 1. Samples came from an open-label, multicenter, first-in-human phase I dose-escalation trial of ivuxolimab. Adults with locally advanced or metastatic melanoma, renal cell carcinoma, hepatocellular carcinoma or head and neck squamous cell carcinoma were enrolled in the trial. Before TCR sequencing, CD4+ and CD8+ T cells were separately sorted from peripheral blood. There are 14 amino acids in the CDR3, from cysteine to phenylalanine inclusive. Only the CDR3 region is kept as DNA, spanning 42 bases read in frame from base 1. V is clipped by 3 bases and J by 4 bases, and the sequence between their germline boundaries is 12 bases long. CDR1 and CDR2 are read off the germline V gene (reference sequence) as SEHNR and FQNEAQ.

This entry is derived from a study of OX40 agonist ivuxolimab in advanced cancers. With regard to the full study: Ivuxolimab was an agonistic, fully human IgG2 monoclonal antibody directed against OX40 (CD134), a costimulatory receptor. Intravenous ivuxolimab was administered to patients every 2 weeks at six dose levels: 0.01, 0.1, 0.3, 1.5, 3 and 10 mg/kg. Among the approximately 54 dose-escalation patients, about 20 had hepatocellular carcinoma, approximately 15 melanoma, 9 renal cell carcinoma and 9 head and neck cancer. The dose-escalation cohort was roughly 83% male with a mean age of approximately 60 years, ranging from 23 to 79. Prior anti-PD-1, anti-PD-L1 or anti-CTLA-4 therapy was permitted, and about 40% of dose-escalation patients had received checkpoint inhibitors. Partial responses occurred in three dose-escalation patients: two with cutaneous melanoma and one with hepatocellular carcinoma. Peripheral TCRbeta sequencing aimed to test whether ivuxolimab altered TCR sequence diversity and caused clonal T-cell expansion. The paper reports the monotherapy dose-escalation portion (N = 52 patients) of the phase I ivuxolimab trial.

For sequencing of the TCRbeta CDR3 region, genomic DNA was extracted from the sorted cells. The immunoSEQ Assay was used for sequencing of TCRbeta CDR3 regions. Not all clones reach the TCRdb copy of this immuneACCESS table, which keeps in-frame sequences only. Checked studies attribute under half of the gap to unresolved V genes and leave the rest unexplained. The table for this sample lists tens of thousands of clones; roughly 80% of them were counted only once. Roughly 24% of the sample rests with the top ten. On the study overall, not on this receptor specifically: Antigen specificity was not determined for the clonally expanded peripheral T cells. Low levels of normalized T-cell clonal expansion were also seen in some patients who did not respond. At doses of 0.1 to 3.0 mg/kg, clonal expansion of both CD4+ and CD8+ T cells in blood was seen between baseline and week 6. In the 0.1-3.0 mg/kg groups, partial responders were among the patients with the lowest normalized peripheral clonal expansion, particularly in CD8+ T cells. On average, CD8+ T cells showed more expanded clones than CD4+ T cells after ivuxolimab.

This TCR derives from an adult with an advanced solid tumor such as melanoma, head and neck, liver or kidney cancer. The sequence joins TRBV7-9 to TRBJ2-5; no D gene can be assigned with confidence. The sample consisted of CD4+ or CD8+ T cells sorted from blood, taken in a trial of the OX40 agonist ivuxolimab. Here the CDR3 is given as CASSLQWTGETQYF. The nucleotides are TGTGCCAGCAGCTTGCAGTGGACGGGAGAGACCCAGTACTTC.